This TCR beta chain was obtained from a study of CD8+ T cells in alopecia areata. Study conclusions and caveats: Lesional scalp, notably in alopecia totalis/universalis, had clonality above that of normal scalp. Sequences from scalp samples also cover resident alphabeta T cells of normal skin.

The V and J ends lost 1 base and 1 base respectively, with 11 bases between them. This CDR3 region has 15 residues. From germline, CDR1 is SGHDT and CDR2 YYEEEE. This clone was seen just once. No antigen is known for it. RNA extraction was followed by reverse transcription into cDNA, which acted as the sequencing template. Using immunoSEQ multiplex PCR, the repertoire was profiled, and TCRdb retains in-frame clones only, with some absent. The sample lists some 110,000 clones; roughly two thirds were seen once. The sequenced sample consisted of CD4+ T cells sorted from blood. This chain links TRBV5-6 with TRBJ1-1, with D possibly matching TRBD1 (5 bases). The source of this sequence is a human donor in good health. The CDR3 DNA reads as TGTGCCAGCAGCTTGCACAGGAGAGGGAACACTGAAGCTTTCTTT. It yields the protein CASSLHRRGNTEAFF.